This TCR beta chain was sequenced in a study of blood T cell repertoires in COVID-19. Study as a whole: Specimens from acute and convalescent COVID-19 originated in the United States, Italy and Spain. T cells, B-cell-depleted T cells, or PBMCs provided the cDNA or gDNA that served as material.

V lost 10 bases, J lost 3 bases, and 9 bases lay in between. This CDR3 has 11 amino acids. Looked up from germline, CDR1 is MDHEN and CDR2 is SYDVKM. In the authors' methods: The assay estimated nucleated cells by amplifying reference gene primers. Profiling relied on immunoSEQ multiplex PCR, and the TCRdb table lists in-frame clones only, not all of them. V and J calls and clone size come straight from that table; D and trimming were deduced from the DNA. This sample yields about 60,000 clones, of which approximately 90% are seen a single time; around 1.5% belongs to the top ten. This TCR derives from a man aged 60-69 years with acute or convalescent COVID-19. Sequenced input: peripheral blood. The V call is TRBV28, the J call TRBJ1-1; D is perhaps TRBD1 (5 bases). The CDR3 region has the DNA TGTGCCACCGGGGGGGACACTGAAGCTTTCTTT. Translated, it gives CATGGDTEAFF. Supplemented by reference TRBV28 and TRBJ1-1, the full variable domain reads DVKVTQSSRYLVKRTGEKVFLECVQDMDHENMFWYRQDPGLGLRLIYFSYDVKMKEKGDIPEGYSVSREKKERFSLILESASTNQTSMYLCATGGDTEAFFGQGTRLTVV.